This T cell receptor beta chain came from a study of CD8 T cells in Susac syndrome. Study overall: Patients with Susac syndrome had blood drawn and were at that point therapy-naive, on corticosteroids, or on intravenous immunoglobulin alone.

Sequencing of TCR beta was undertaken in CD8+ and CD4+ T cells derived from blood. Random-hexamer reverse transcription was applied to roughly 0.5 to 1 ug RNA. TCRdb re-called the immunoSEQ multiplex PCR reads with MiXCR, one entry per CDR3 protein. The table has approximately 260,000 distinct CDR3 sequences, 90% to 96% seen once. The CDR3 runs 15 residues. V dropped 1 base and J dropped 3 bases, with 13 bases sitting between them. The germline CDR1 and CDR2 sequences are KGHSH and LQKENI. Sequenced: CD4+ T cells from PBMCs. This rearrangement joins TRBV18 to TRBJ2-7; D gene unclear. This clonotype was sampled from a human donor with Susac syndrome. The CDR3 loop reads CASSPLAQKGYEQYF. In DNA form, the CDR3 reads TGTGCCAGCTCACCACTAGCACAAAAAGGCTACGAGCAGTACTTC.